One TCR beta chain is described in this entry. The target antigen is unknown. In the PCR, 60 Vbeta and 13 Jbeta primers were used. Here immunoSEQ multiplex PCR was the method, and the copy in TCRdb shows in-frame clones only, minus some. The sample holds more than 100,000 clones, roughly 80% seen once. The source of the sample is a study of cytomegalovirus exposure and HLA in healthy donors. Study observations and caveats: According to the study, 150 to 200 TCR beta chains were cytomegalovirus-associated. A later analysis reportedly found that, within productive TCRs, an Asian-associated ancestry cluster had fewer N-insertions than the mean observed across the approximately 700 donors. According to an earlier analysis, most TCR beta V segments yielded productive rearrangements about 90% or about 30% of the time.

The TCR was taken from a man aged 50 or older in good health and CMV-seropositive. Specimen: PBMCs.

Written as DNA, the CDR3 is TGTGCCAGTAGTATAGGCACGGCAGGGGGCAATCAGCCCCAGCATTTT. It codes for CASSIGTAGGNQPQHF. The V call is TRBV19, the J call TRBJ1-5; a weak D match, TRBD1 (6 bases). This CDR3 is 16 amino acids long. V was clipped by 1 base and J by 2 bases, with 12 bases between them. CDR1 and CDR2 from the germline V gene are LNHDA and SQIVND (reference sequence).